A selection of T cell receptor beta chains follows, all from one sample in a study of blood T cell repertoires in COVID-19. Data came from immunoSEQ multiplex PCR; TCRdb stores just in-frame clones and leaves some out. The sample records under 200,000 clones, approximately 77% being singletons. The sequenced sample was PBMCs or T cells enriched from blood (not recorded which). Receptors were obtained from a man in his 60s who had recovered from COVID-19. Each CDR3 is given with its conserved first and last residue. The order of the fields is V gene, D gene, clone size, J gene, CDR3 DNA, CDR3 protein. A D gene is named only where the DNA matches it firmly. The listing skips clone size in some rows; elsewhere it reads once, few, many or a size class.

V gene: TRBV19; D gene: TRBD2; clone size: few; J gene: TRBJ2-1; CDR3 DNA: TGTGCCAGTAGTCTTGTCGGGGGGGCCCATGAGCAGTTCTTC; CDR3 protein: CASSLVGGAHEQFF
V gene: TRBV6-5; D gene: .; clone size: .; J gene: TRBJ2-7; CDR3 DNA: TGTGCCAGCAGTTACTCGAGTACCCAGGCTGGAGAGCAGTACTTC; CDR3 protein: CASSYSSTQAGEQYF
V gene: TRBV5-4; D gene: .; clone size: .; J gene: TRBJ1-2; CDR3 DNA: TGTGCCAGCAGCTTGGCGGGGGGCGGGAATCACTATGGCTACACCTTC; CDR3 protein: CASSLAGGGNHYGYTF
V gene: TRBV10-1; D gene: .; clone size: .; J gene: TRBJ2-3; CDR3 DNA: TGCGCCAGCACCCCTCCTTCGACTCAGGATACGCAGTATTTT; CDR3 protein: CASTPPSTQDTQYF
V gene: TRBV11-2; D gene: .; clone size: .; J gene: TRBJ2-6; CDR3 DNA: TGTGCCAGCAGCCTAGCCATCTCTGGGGCCAACGTCCTGACTTTC; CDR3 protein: CASSLAISGANVLTF
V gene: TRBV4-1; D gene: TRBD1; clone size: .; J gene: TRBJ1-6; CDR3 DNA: TGCGCCAGCAGCCAGGGGGGACAGGGAGGCTCACCCCTCCACTTT; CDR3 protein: CASSQGGQGGSPLHF
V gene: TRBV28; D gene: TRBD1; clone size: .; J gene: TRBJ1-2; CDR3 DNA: TGTGCCAGCAGCCTCCGGACAGGGCGGGGTGGCTACACCTTC; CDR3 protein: CASSLRTGRGGYTF
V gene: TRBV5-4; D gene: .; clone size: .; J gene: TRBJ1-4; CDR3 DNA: TGTGCCAGCAGCGCGGACAGTTTGAATGAAAAACTGTTTTTT; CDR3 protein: CASSADSLNEKLFF
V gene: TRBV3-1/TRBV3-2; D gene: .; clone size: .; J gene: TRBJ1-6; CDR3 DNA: TGTGCCAGCAGCCAAGACAGGTCCTCGCCCCTCCACTTT; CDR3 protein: CASSQDRSSPLHF
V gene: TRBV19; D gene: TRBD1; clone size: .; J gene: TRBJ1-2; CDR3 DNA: TGTGCCAGCCGGGACAGGGGGCGAGGCTACACCTTC; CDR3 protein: CASRDRGRGYTF
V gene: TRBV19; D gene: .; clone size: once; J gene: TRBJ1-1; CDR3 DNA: TGTGCCAGCTCTAGGGGGTTCGGGAACACTGAAGCTTTCTTT; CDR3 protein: CASSRGFGNTEAFF
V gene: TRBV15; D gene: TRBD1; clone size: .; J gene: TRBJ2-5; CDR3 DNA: TGTGCCACCAGCAGAGGAGGACAGGAAGAGACCCAGTACTTC; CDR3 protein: CATSRGGQEETQYF
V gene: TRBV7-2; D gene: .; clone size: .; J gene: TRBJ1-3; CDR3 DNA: TGTGCCAGCAGCTTATGGGGGGCTGGAAACACCATATATTTT; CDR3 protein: CASSLWGAGNTIYF
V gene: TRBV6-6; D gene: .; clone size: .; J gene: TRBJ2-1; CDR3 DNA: TGTGCCACCCTCCTCAGGGGGGCTGGGGAGCAGTTCTTC; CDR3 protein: CATLLRGAGEQFF
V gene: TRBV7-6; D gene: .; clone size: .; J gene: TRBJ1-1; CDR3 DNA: TGTGCCAGCAGCTTAACTGCGGTTACGCCTGAAGCTTTCTTT; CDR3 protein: CASSLTAVTPEAFF
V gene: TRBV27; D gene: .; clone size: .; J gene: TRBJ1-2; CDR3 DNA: TGTGCCAGCAGTCCAGGACATAACTATGGCTACACCTTC; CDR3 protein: CASSPGHNYGYTF
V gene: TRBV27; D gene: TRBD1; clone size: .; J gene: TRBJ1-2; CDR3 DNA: TGTGCCAGCAGTTTAGGCGGTCAGGGGGCGTATGGCTACACCTTC; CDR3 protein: CASSLGGQGAYGYTF
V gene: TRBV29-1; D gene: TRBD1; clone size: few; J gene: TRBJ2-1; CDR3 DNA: TGCAGCGTCGGATTTTCCGGGACAGTAGCCAATGAGCAGTTCTTC; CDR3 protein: CSVGFSGTVANEQFF
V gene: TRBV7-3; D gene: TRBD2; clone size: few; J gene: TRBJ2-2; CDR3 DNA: TGTGCCAGCAGCTTTAGCGGGAGGGCCTACGCCGGGGAGCTGTTTTTT; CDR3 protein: CASSFSGRAYAGELFF
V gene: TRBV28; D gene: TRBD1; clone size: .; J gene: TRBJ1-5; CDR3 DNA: TGTGCCAGCAGTGGGGCCGGGACAGGGGATCAGCCCCAGCATTTT; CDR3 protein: CASSGAGTGDQPQHF
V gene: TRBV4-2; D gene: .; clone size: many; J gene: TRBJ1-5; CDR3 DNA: TGTGCCAGCAGCCAAGATGGAGGGCGGGATGAGCCCCAGCATTTT; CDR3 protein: CASSQDGGRDEPQHF
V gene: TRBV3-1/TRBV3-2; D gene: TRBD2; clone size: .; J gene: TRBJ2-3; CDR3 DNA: TGTGCCAGCAGCCGTCTAGCGGGAGCAGATACGCAGTATTTT; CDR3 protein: CASSRLAGADTQYF
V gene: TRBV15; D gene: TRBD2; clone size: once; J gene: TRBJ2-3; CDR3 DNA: TGTGCCACCAGCAGCGCTGGCGGAGGGGAGTTCCTAGCGGGAGCTAGGAATACGCAGTATTTT; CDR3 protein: CATSSAGGGEFLAGARNTQYF
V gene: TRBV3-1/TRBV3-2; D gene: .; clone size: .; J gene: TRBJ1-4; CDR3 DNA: TGTGCCAGCAGCCAAGAATCGGCAGCGGGGGCGGAAAAACTGTTTTTT; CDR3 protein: CASSQESAAGAEKLFF
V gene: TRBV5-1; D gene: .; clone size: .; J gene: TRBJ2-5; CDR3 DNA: TGCGCCAGCAGCCCCAGGATACAAGAGACCCAGTACTTC; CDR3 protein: CASSPRIQETQYF
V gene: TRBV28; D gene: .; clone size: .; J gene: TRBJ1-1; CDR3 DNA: TGTGCCACCCTGGAGGGAAACACTGAAGCTTTCTTT; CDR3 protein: CATLEGNTEAFF
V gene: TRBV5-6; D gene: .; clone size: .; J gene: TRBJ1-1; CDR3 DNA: TGTGCCAGCAGCTTTACTGTGAACACTGAAGCTTTCTTT; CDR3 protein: CASSFTVNTEAFF
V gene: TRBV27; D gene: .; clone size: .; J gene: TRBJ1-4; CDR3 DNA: TGTGCCAGCAGTTCCTATGGGAGGGTGGAAACTAATGAAAAACTGTTTTTT; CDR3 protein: CASSSYGRVETNEKLFF
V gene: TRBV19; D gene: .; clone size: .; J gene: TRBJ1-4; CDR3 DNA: TGTGCCAGTAGTCCAGACATCATAGCAACTAATGAAAAACTGTTTTTT; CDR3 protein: CASSPDIIATNEKLFF
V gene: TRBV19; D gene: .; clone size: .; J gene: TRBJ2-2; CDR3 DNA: TGTGCCAGTAGTAATGACAACGCTCACACCGGGGAGCTGTTTTTT; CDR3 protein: CASSNDNAHTGELFF
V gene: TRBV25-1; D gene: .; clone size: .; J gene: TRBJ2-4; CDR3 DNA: TGTGCCAGCAGTGAATCGGCAAGCGGCCCCCTAGCCAAAAACATTCAGTACTTC; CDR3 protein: CASSESASGPLAKNIQYF
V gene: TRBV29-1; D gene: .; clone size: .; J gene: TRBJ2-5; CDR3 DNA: TGCAGCGTGTCCGGGGCATCAGGGACTGGAGAGACCCAGTACTTC; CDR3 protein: CSVSGASGTGETQYF
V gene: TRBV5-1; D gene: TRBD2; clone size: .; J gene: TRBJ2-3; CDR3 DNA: TGCGCCAGCAGCCTGACGGGACTAGCGGGTGCGGAGGCGCAGTATTTT; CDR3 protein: CASSLTGLAGAEAQYF
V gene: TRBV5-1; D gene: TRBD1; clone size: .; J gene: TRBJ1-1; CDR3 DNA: TGCGCCAGCAGCTTAAACAGGGGGACCACTGAAGCTTTCTTT; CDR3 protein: CASSLNRGTTEAFF
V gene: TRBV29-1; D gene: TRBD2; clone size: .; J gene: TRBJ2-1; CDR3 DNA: TGCAGCGTTGGGGTAGCTAGCGGGAGCCACAATGAGCAGTTCTTC; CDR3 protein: CSVGVASGSHNEQFF
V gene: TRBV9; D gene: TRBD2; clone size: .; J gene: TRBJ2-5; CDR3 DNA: TGTGCCAGCAGCCCGCGGGGGGGGAAAGAGACCCAGTACTTC; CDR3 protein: CASSPRGGKETQYF
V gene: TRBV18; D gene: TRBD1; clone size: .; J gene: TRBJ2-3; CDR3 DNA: TGTGCCAGCTCAGCGCGGACAGGGGGGAGAACAGATACGCAGTATTTT; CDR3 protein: CASSARTGGRTDTQYF
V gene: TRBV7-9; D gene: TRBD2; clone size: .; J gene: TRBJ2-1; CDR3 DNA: TGTGCCAGCAGGTTATTGTCTAGCGGGAGATTGTACAATGAGCAGTTCTTC; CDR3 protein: CASRLLSSGRLYNEQFF
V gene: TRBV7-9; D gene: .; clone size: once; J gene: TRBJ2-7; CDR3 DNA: TGTGCCAGCACCCCTCCTACAGGCACTATTTACGAGCAGTACTTC; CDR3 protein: CASTPPTGTIYEQYF
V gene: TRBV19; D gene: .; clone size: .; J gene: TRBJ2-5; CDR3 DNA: TGTGCCAGTAGACAAGCGGGTGAGACCCAGTACTTC; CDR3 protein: CASRQAGETQYF
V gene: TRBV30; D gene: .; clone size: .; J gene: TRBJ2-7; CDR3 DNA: TGTGCCTGGAGTGTACTCTCCCGCGACGAGCAGTACTTC; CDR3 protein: CAWSVLSRDEQYF
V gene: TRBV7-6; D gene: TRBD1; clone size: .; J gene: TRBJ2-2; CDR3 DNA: TGTGCCAGCAGCTTAGCGGGACAGGGTGGCACCGGGGAGCTGTTTTTT; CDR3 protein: CASSLAGQGGTGELFF
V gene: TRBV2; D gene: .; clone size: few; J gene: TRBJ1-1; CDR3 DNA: TGTGCCAGCGCCCAGGGATACACTGAAGCTTTCTTT; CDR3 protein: CASAQGYTEAFF
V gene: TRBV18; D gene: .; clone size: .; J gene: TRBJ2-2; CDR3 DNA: TGTGCCAGCTCACCTACAGGAGCCGGGGAGCTGTTTTTT; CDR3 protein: CASSPTGAGELFF
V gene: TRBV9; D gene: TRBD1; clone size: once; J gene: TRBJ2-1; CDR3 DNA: TGTGCCAGCAGCGCCCACAGGGGGCCCTACAATGAGCAGTTCTTC; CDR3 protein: CASSAHRGPYNEQFF
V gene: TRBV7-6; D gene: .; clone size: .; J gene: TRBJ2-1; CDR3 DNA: TGTGCCAGCAGCTTATCGGGGTACAATGAGCAGTTCTTC; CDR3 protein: CASSLSGYNEQFF
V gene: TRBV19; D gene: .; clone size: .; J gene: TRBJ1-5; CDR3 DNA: TGTGCCAGTAGTCCCGGCCAGAACAGGGATCAGCCCCAGCATTTT; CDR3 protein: CASSPGQNRDQPQHF
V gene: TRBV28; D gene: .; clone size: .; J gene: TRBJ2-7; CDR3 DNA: TGTGCCAGCATGCAGGGTGACAGTACCTACGAGCAGTACTTC; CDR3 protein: CASMQGDSTYEQYF
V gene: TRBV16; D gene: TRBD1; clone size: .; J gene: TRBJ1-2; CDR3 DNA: TGTGCCAGCAGCCTATGGGGGACAGGGATCGGCTATGGCTACACCTTC; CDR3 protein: CASSLWGTGIGYGYTF
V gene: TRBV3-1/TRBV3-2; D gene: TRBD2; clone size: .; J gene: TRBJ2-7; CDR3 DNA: TGTGCCAGCAGCCCCCGGGCTAGCGGGAGCTCCTACGAGCAGTACTTC; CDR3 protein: CASSPRASGSSYEQYF
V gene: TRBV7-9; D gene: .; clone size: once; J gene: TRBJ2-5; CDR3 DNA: TGTGCCAGCAGCCCCCGGGGTAGCGGCCAAGAGACCCAGTACTTC; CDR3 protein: CASSPRGSGQETQYF
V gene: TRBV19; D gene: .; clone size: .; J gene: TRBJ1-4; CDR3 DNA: TGTGCCAGTAGTATTCTCCGACCCGGAGTTGGCGAAAAACTGTTTTTT; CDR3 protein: CASSILRPGVGEKLFF
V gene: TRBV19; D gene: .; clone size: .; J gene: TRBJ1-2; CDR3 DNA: TGTGCCAGTAACACGGACAGTCGGGACTATGGCTACACCTTC; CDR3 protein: CASNTDSRDYGYTF
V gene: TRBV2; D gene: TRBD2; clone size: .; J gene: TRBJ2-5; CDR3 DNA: TGTGCCAGCAGCGCGACTAGCGGGGGACAAGAGACCCAGTACTTC; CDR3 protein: CASSATSGGQETQYF
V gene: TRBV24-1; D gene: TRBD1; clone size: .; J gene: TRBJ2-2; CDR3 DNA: TGTGCCACCAGTGATTTCGGGGAAGGGACAGGGGGAAACGGGGAGCTGTTTTTT; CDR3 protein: CATSDFGEGTGGNGELFF
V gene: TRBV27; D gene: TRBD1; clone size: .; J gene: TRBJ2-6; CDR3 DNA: TGTGCCAGCAGTTTATCAGGGACAGGCCTATCTGGGGCCAACGTCCTGACTTTC; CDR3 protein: CASSLSGTGLSGANVLTF
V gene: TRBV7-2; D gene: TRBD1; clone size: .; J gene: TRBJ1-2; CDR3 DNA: TGTGCCAGCAGCTTCGGACAGGGGGCAGGCTACACCTTC; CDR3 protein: CASSFGQGAGYTF
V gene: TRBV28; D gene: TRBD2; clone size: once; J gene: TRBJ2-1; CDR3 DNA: TGTGCCAGCAGTTCATGGACTAGCGGGAGGAATGAGCAGTTCTTC; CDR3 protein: CASSSWTSGRNEQFF